These 15 T cell receptor beta chains were all obtained from the same sample, sequenced in a study of blood T cell repertoires in COVID-19. Measured with immunoSEQ multiplex PCR; TCRdb has only the in-frame clones, and not every one. The sample includes tens of thousands of clones, over 75% of them seen just once. Sequencing was carried out using peripheral blood. These receptors originate from a human donor in a cohort sampled during active COVID-19.

The chain recombines TRBV19 with TRBJ2-2; 7 bases align to TRBD1. Trimming at V came to 5 bases and at J to 4 bases, leaving 7 bases not matched to a gene. From germline, CDR1 is LNHDA and CDR2 SQIVND (reference sequence). The CDR3 totals 15 residues. CDR3 DNA sequence: TGTGCCAGTAGTTACAGGGGATTCGGCACCGGGGAGCTGTTTTTT. This translates into CASSYRGFGTGELFF.

This chain connects TRBV6-1 to TRBJ2-7, with D maybe TRBD1 (5 bases). Deletions cut 1 base from V and 6 bases from J, with 22 bases between. This CDR3 has 17 amino acids. The V gene's germline CDR1 is MNHNS and CDR2 SASEGT. The CDR3 coding sequence is TGTGCCAGCAGTGAAGGTACAAGGGGCCTTAGTTCCAGCGAGCAGTACTTC. Residues: CASSEGTRGLSSSEQYF.

The J gene is TRBJ2-3, the V gene TRBV24-1; 7 bases align to TRBD1. The V and J ends lost 3 bases and 12 bases, in that order; junction bases with no gene match: 8. CDR1 and CDR2 (germline): KGHDR, SFDVKD. CDR3 length: 13 residues. The CDR3: CATSDENRGVQYF. Here the CDR3 DNA reads TGTGCCACCAGTGATGAAAACAGGGGCGTTCAGTATTTT.

The genes are TRBV5-5 and TRBJ2-7; possible D gene TRBD2, 5 bases. The CDR3 sequence is 14 residues long. Germline V gives CDR1 SGHKS, CDR2 YYEKEE (reference sequence). The V end lost 4 bases, the J end lost 3 bases, and 14 bases lay between the germline ends. The CDR3 protein is CASSPEGLGYEQYF. The CDR3 DNA reads as TGTGCCAGCAGCCCCGAGGGCCTAGGCTACGAGCAGTACTTC.

This sequence joins TRBV4-2 and TRBJ2-2; tentatively, D is TRBD1 (5 bases). This CDR3 is built from 14 residues. The germline gives CDR1 LGHNA, CDR2 YNFKEQ. Trimming pared 0 bases from V and 7 bases from J, leaving 9 bases between. CDR3 DNA sequence: TGTGCCAGCAGCCAAGATCGGACAATCGGGGAGCTGTTTTTT. Its translation: CASSQDRTIGELFF.

V gene TRBV12-3 or TRBV12-4 combines with J gene TRBJ2-3, with unresolved D. CDR3 length: 13 residues. V lost 6 bases and J 2 bases, leaving 9 bases between the germline ends. The CDR3 sequence: CASSPANTDTQYF. The DNA for the CDR3 is TGTGCCAGCAGCCCCGCTAACACAGATACGCAGTATTTT.

V gene TRBV19 combines with J gene TRBJ2-7; D is perhaps TRBD2 (5 bases). The CDR3 spans 14 residues. Trimming shortened V by 10 bases and J by 7 bases, and 23 bases separated the two germline ends. The germline V gene has CDR1 LNHDA and CDR2 SQIVND (reference sequence). The CDR3 DNA is TGTGCCACTGGCCCCCGGGAAGGCTCGCGAGAGCAGTACTTC. Translated, it gives CATGPREGSREQYF. Supplemented by reference TRBV19 and TRBJ2-7, the full variable domain reads DGGITQSPKYLFRKEGQNVTLSCEQNLNHDAMYWYRQDPGQGLRLIYYSQIVNDFQKGDIAEGYSVSREKKESFPLTVTSAQKNPTAFYLCATGPREGSREQYFGPGTRLTVT.

V is TRBV27 and J is TRBJ1-6; a possible D gene is TRBD1 (5 bases). Germline-derived CDR1 and CDR2 are MNHEY and SMNVEV (reference sequence). The CDR3 consists of 15 residues. V was pared by 3 bases and J by 4 bases, with 10 bases between. The CDR3 coding sequence is TGTGCCAGCAGTTTTGGGGCCGGGTATAATTCACCCCTCCACTTT. Translating gives CASSFGAGYNSPLHF.

The chain links TRBV9 to TRBJ2-3, with no clear D. The length of the CDR3 is 13 residues. The germline CDR1 and CDR2 sequences are SGDLS and YYNGEE. The ends were cut back, 4 bases at V and 3 bases at J, with 9 bases in the middle. The CDR3 spells CASSPTPTDTQYF. CDR3 sequence (DNA): TGTGCCAGCAGCCCGACTCCTACAGATACGCAGTATTTT.

This chain joins TRBV5-6 and TRBJ2-7; TRBD1 aligns across 9 bases. Germline V lookup: CDR1 SGHDT, CDR2 YYEEEE. V was clipped by 6 bases and J by 4 bases; unmatched bases: 5. The CDR3 is 13 amino acids. DNA for the CDR3: TGTGCCAGCAAGACAGGGGGAGGGTACGAGCAGTACTTC. As protein: CASKTGGGYEQYF.

The chain couples TRBV19 to TRBJ2-1; 10 nucleotides align to TRBD2. V lost 1 base, J lost 4 bases, and 7 bases stayed unmatched. Germline V gives CDR1 LNHDA, CDR2 SQIVND (reference sequence). This CDR3 is built from 17 residues. CDR3 DNA sequence: TGTGCCAGTAGTATAGGTCAACTAGCGGGGTATTACAATGAGCAGTTCTTC. Translated: CASSIGQLAGYYNEQFF.

This clone was observed a handful of times. The V and J genes are TRBV11-2 and TRBJ1-2, with 7 bases matching TRBD1. This CDR3 contains 14 residues. V lost 7 bases, J lost 1 base, and 6 bases stayed unmatched. The germline V gene encodes CDR1 SGHAT and CDR2 FQNNGV. In nucleotides, the CDR3 is TGTGCCAGCACCTTCCGGGACAGTAACTATGGCTACACCTTC. It specifies CASTFRDSNYGYTF. Looking up the rest from reference TRBV11-2 and TRBJ1-2 gives the full variable domain: EAGVAQSPRYKIIEKRQSVAFWCNPISGHATLYWYQQILGQGPKLLIQFQNNGVVDDSQLPKDRFSAERLKGVDSTLKIQPAKLEDSAVYLCASTFRDSNYGYTFGSGTRLTVV.

This rearrangement joins TRBV9 to TRBJ2-7; TRBD2 matches at 7 bases. CDR1 and CDR2 from the germline V gene are SGDLS and YYNGEE. CDR3 size: 14 residues. The ends lost 3 bases at V and 6 bases at J; junction bases unmatched: 9. In DNA, the CDR3 is TGTGCCAGCAGCGCCCTCTTGTCGGGAGGCGAGCAGTACTTC. Translation: CASSALLSGGEQYF.

The V gene is TRBV5-1, the J gene TRBJ2-3; TRBD2 matches at 7 bases. The CDR3 is 16 amino acids. Germline assignment: CDR1 SGHRS and CDR2 YFSETQ. V dropped 2 bases and J dropped 4; count of bases not matched to a gene: 10. The CDR3 sequence: CASSFPWRELADTQYF. The CDR3 nucleotides are TGCGCCAGCAGCTTCCCCTGGCGGGAGTTGGCAGATACGCAGTATTTT.

This chain links TRBV9 with TRBJ1-5, with D perhaps TRBD1 (6 bases). V lost 3 bases to trimming and J lost 0 bases, with 10 bases between them. The CDR3 has 15 amino acids. Germline V gene data show CDR1 as SGDLS and CDR2 as YYNGEE. CDR3 DNA: TGTGCCAGCAGCGCGACAGGAGGTAGCAATCAGCCCCAGCATTTT. Protein: CASSATGGSNQPQHF.